The present T cell receptor (beta chain) was sequenced within a study of CD8 T cells in Susac syndrome. The authors reverse transcribed about 0.45 to 1 ug RNA with random hexamers. TCRdb called the immunoSEQ multiplex PCR reads again in MiXCR, with one record for every CDR3 protein. The sample has approximately 110,000 distinct CDR3 sequences; 90% to 95% are singletons. This CDR3 region has 13 residues. The germline CDR1 and CDR2 sequences are LGHNA and YSLEER. Trimming took 10 bases from V and 4 from J; bases not matched to a gene: 5. Material: CD4+ T cells from PBMCs. V gene TRBV4-3 combines with J gene TRBJ2-1; 9 bases fit TRBD1. The sequence was collected from a human donor in good health. The CDR3 region has the DNA TGCGCCATCCCACAGGGGGCTTACAATGAGCAGTTCTTC. Its translation is CAIPQGAYNEQFF.